This T cell receptor (beta chain) was captured in a study of OX40 agonist ivuxolimab in advanced cancers. On the study more broadly: Ivuxolimab, an agonistic anti-OX40 (CD134) antibody, was given to patients. Antecedent anti-PD-1, anti-PD-L1 or anti-CTLA-4 therapy was permissible, with over 35% having received some.

Here immunoSEQ multiplex PCR was the method, and the copy in TCRdb shows in-frame clones only, minus some. The sample has 50,000 to 70,000 clones, roughly 80% seen once. Study-wide findings and caveats: Expanded peripheral T-cell antigen specificity went undetermined. In general, CD8+ T cells held more expanded clones than CD4+ did, on average.

About this clone: What it binds is unknown.

Trimming at V came to 5 bases and at J to 2 bases, leaving 3 bases not matched to a gene. The CDR3 has 14 amino acids. Germline assignment: CDR1 SGHAT and CDR2 FQNNGV. This clonotype was obtained from an adult with an advanced solid tumor such as melanoma, head and neck, liver or kidney cancer. The source was CD4+ or CD8+ T cells sorted from blood, collected in a trial of the OX40 agonist ivuxolimab. The rearrangement joins TRBV11-2 to TRBJ1-5, with TRBD1 identical over 7 bases. CDR3 sequence: CASSATGGNQPQHF. The DNA of the CDR3 is TGTGCCAGCAGCGCCACAGGGGGCAATCAGCCCCAGCATTTT.